This T cell receptor beta chain was sequenced during a study of cytotoxic CD8 clonotypes in ibrutinib-treated CLL. In the study overall: When averaged across all of the samples, the counts came to some 250,000 productive templates and 85,000 to 95,000 productive rearrangements. General study points: The clonality went up when patients responded to ibrutinib and dropped back toward baseline at progression. There were differences in sampling times between sustained-remission and progressing patients. Age-matched healthy donor levels were exceeded by baseline clonality, which tracked circulating CD8+ T-cell counts.

The protocol was immunoSEQ multiplex PCR, while the TCRdb copy is restricted to in-frame clones and leaves out a portion. The data hold approximately 150,000 clones, with about 72% observed a single time. On this clone: Antigen: not known.

This CDR3 is 12 amino acids long. V gave up 1 base and J gave up 4 bases, with 4 bases separating them. The germline V gene encodes CDR1 SGHNT and CDR2 YENEEA. This TCR derives from a human donor with chronic lymphocytic leukemia. V is TRBV11-3 and J is TRBJ1-2; D remains ambiguous. The sample here was PBMCs, taken after 12 months of ibrutinib treatment. CDR3 DNA sequence: TGTGCCAGCAGCTTAGGTTTCTATGGCTACACCTTC. Residues: CASSLGFYGYTF.